This entry is about one T cell receptor (beta chain). Its antigen is not identified. The sample comes from a study of vaccination and CD4 T cells after COVID-19. Study overall: Convalescent individuals exhibited SARS-CoV-2 positivity on nasal swab PCR, with several mild and one severe presentation. Timing of post-vaccine sample collection was a median roughly 70 days after dose two, with a range of 14 to 241. Findings and limits, study-wide: The analysis of convalescent patients involved relatively few individuals and lacked early post-infection timepoints.

Once obtained from cultured CD4+ T cells, the DNA was sequenced using the Oncomine TCR Beta short-read assay. TCRdb analysed the PCR reads with MiXCR anew, one entry per CDR3 protein. The sample shows about 16,000 distinct CDR3 sequences, 53% of them seen only once. This sample's treatment: approximately 10-day PBMC culture with coronavirus spike peptide pools or control peptides (ViraFEST assay). Expansion of antigen-specific T cells with peptide pools by ViraFEST preceded sequencing of TCRs. Sequenced material: CD4+ T cells from blood, cultured in vitro, taken before SARS-CoV-2 vaccination. The source is a human donor who had recovered from COVID-19.

This CDR3 reads CASSRGQGPYYEQYF. The CDR3 DNA is TGTGCCAGCAGCAGGGGACAGGGGCCTTACTACGAGCAGTACTTC. The chain employs TRBV5-5 and TRBJ2-1; 10 bases align to TRBD1. Gene TRBJ2-7 matches the end of the DNA better, so the J call may be wrong. CDR3 length equals 15 residues. CDR1 and CDR2 from the germline V gene are SGHKS and YYEKEE (reference sequence).